These 5 T cell receptor beta chains were sequenced from one sample in a study of siplizumab effects on memory and regulatory T cells. Data came from immunoSEQ multiplex PCR; TCRdb stores just in-frame clones and leaves some out. Here the sample spans about 100,000 clones, 94% being singletons. The specimen was non-Treg CD4+ T cells sorted from blood. All receptors derive from a human donor in good health.

The chain is built from TRBV6-1 and TRBJ2-7, with D unresolved. Germline V gene sequence: CDR1 MNHNS, CDR2 SASEGT. The CDR3 loop spans 10 amino acids. The V end lost 5 bases, the J end lost 7 bases, and 6 bases lay between the germline ends. The CDR3 region has the DNA TGTGCCAGCAGTCTCGAGGAGCAGTACTTC. It is translated as CASSLEEQYF.

This sequence joins TRBV6-5 and TRBJ1-5; D not certain. The V gene lost 0 bases and the J gene lost 5 bases, with 5 bases spanning the gap. CDR3 size: 13 residues. CDR1 is MNHEY and CDR2 is SVGAGI in the germline V gene. CDR3 loop: CASSYSEYQPQHF. The DNA of the CDR3 is TGTGCCAGCAGTTACTCGGAGTATCAGCCCCAGCATTTT.

V and J are TRBV11-2 and TRBJ1-2; D is uncertain. Germline V gene data show CDR1 as SGHAT and CDR2 as FQNNGV. The CDR3 sequence is 13 residues long. The V and J ends lost 0 bases and 7 bases respectively, with 9 bases between them. CDR3 in DNA: TGTGCCAGCAGCTTAGATCCAAGTGGTGGCTACACCTTC. Translated: CASSLDPSGGYTF. The full variable domain, rest sourced from reference TRBV11-2 and TRBJ1-2, is EAGVAQSPRYKIIEKRQSVAFWCNPISGHATLYWYQQILGQGPKLLIQFQNNGVVDDSQLPKDRFSAERLKGVDSTLKIQPAKLEDSAVYLCASSLDPSGGYTFGSGTRLTVV.

The chain combines TRBV6-1 with TRBJ2-1; 8 bases map to TRBD2. The CDR3 contains 16 residues. Germline assignment: CDR1 MNHNS and CDR2 SASEGT. V trimming: 0 bases; J trimming: 2 bases; junction bases outside the gene matches: 3. CDR3 sequence: CASSEAGAGAYNEQFF. The CDR3 bases are TGTGCCAGCAGTGAAGCGGGAGCGGGAGCCTACAATGAGCAGTTCTTC.

The rearrangement links TRBV12-1 to TRBJ2-7. TRBV12-1 is flagged as a pseudogene. This CDR3 spans 15 amino acids. CDR3 loop: CASSRYIDPSYEQYF. For the CDR3, the DNA is TGTGCCAGCAGCCGCTACATTGACCCATCCTACGAGCAGTACTTC.